This TCR beta chain stems from a study of radiotherapy plus CTLA-4 blockade in lung cancer. The study, taken as a whole, reports: Early blood T cell clone dynamics reportedly forecast response best, with interferon-beta. Expansion of tumor-derived TCR clones was observed in blood after radiotherapy plus ipilimumab.

The repertoire was sequenced with immunoSEQ multiplex PCR; TCRdb's copy has only in-frame clones and lacks some. The data hold about 51,000 clones, with 77% observed a single time. CTLA-4 blockade using ipilimumab, together with focal radiation, was received by patients with chemo-refractory metastatic non-small-cell lung cancer. In germline, CDR1 is SGHRS, CDR2 YFSETQ. Trimming took 0 bases from V and 2 from J, leaving 8 bases between them. The CDR3 loop spans 14 amino acids. Regarding this clone: The antigen is undetermined.

Sequencing was performed on peripheral blood, taken from a patient treated with radiotherapy plus ipilimumab. This receptor was taken from a human donor with non-small cell lung cancer whose response to radiotherapy plus ipilimumab could not be evaluated. This chain uses TRBV5-1 with TRBJ2-5, with D possibly TRBD1 on 5 matching bases. DNA of the CDR3: TGCGCCAGCAGCTTGGTGCAGGGACAAGAGACCCAGTACTTC. The encoded protein is CASSLVQGQETQYF.